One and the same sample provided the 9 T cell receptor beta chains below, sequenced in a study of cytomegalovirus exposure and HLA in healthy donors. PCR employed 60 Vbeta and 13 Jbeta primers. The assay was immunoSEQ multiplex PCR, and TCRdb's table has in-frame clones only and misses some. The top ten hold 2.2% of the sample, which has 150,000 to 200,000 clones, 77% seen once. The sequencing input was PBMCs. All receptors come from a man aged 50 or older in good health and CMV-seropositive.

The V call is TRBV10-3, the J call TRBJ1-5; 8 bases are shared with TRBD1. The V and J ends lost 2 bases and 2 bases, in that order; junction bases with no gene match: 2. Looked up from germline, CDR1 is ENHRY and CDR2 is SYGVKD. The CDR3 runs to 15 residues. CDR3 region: CAISEARGRNQPQHF. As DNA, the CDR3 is TGTGCCATCAGTGAGGCCAGGGGGCGCAATCAGCCCCAGCATTTT.

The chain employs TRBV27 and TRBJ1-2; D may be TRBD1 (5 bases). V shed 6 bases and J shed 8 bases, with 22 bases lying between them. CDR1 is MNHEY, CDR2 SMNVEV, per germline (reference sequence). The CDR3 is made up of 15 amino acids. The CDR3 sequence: CASRPGTAGLEGYTF. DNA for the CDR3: TGTGCCAGCAGACCCGGGACTGCGGGTCTGGAGGGCTACACCTTC.

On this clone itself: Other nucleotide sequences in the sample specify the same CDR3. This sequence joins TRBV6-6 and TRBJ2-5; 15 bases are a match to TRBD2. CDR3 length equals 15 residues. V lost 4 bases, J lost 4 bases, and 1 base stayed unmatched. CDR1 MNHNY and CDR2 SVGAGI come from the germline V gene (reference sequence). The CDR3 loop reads CASSWTSGGAETQYF. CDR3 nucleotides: TGTGCCAGCAGTTGGACTAGCGGGGGGGCAGAGACCCAGTACTTC.

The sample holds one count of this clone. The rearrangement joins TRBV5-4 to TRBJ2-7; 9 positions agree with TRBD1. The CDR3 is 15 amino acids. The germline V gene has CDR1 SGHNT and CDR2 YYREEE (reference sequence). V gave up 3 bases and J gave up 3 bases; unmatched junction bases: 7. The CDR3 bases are TGTGCCAGCAGCTGGGGTGGGGGACAGGGCTACGAGCAGTACTTC. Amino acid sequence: CASSWGGGQGYEQYF. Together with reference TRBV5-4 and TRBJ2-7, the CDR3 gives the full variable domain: ETGVTQSPTHLIKTRGQQVTLRCSSQSGHNTVSWYQQALGQGPQFIFQYYREEENGRGNFPPRFSGLQFPNYSSELNVNALELDDSALYLCASSWGGGQGYEQYFGPGTRLTVT.

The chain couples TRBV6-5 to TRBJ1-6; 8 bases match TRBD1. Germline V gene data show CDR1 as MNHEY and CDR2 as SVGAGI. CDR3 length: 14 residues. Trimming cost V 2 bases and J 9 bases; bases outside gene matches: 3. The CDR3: CASSYGQGSSPLHF. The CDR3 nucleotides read TGTGCCAGCAGTTACGGACAGGGTAGTTCACCCCTCCACTTT.

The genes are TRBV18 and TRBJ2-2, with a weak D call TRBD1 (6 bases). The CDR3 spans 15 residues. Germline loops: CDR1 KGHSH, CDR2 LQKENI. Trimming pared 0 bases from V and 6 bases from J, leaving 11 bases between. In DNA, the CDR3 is TGTGCCAGCTCACCACCGGCCAGGGGAGCCGGGGAGCTGTTTTTT. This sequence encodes CASSPPARGAGELFF.

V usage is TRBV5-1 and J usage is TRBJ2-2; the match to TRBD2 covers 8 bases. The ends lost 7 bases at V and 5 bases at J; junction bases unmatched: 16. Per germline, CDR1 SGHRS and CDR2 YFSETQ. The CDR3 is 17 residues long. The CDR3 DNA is TGCGCCAGCTTGAGGGACTTCGGCGGGGGGCGGACCGGGGAGCTGTTTTTT. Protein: CASLRDFGGGRTGELFF.

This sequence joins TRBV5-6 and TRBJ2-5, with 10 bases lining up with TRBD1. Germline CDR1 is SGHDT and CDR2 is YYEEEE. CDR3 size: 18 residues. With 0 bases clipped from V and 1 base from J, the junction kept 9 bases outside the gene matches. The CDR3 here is CASSLGLRDRGGQETQYF. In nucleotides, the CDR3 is TGTGCCAGCAGCTTGGGTCTCCGGGACAGGGGCGGCCAAGAGACCCAGTACTTC. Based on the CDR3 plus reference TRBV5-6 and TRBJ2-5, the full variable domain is DAGVTQSPTHLIKTRGQQVTLRCSPKSGHDTVSWYQQALGQGPQFIFQYYEEEERQRGNFPDRFSGHQFPNYSSELNVNALLLGDSALYLCASSLGLRDRGGQETQYFGPGTRLLVL.

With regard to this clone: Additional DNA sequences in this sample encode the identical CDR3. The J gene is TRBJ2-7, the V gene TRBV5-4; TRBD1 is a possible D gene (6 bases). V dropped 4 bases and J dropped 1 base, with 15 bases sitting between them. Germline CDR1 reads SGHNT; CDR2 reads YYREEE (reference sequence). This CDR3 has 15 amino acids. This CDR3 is CASSQAGTSSYEQYF. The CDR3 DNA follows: TGTGCCAGCAGCCAGGCTGGGACAAGTTCCTACGAGCAGTACTTC.